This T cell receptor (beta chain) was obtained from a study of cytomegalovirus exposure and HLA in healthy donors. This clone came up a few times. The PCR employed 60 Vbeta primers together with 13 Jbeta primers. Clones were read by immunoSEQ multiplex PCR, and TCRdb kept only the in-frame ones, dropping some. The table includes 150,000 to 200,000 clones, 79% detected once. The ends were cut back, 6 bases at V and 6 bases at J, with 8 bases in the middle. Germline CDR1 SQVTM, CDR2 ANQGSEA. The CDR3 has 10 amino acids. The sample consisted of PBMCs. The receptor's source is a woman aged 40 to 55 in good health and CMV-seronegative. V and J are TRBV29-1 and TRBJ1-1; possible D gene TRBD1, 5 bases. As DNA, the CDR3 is TGCAGCGTGGGGCGTGCTGAAGCTTTCTTT. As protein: CSVGRAEAFF.